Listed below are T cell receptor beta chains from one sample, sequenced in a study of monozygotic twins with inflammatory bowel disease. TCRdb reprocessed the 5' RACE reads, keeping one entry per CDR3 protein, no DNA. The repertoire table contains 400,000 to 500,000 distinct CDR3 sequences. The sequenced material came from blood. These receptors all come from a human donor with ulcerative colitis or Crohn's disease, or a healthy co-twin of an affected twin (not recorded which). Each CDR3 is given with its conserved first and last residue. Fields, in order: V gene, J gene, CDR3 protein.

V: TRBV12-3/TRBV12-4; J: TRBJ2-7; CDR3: CASRDRGPNYEQYF
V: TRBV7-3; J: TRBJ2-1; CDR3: CASSKAGGLTYNEQFF
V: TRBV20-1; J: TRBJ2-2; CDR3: CSARDLGPTAVDTGELFF
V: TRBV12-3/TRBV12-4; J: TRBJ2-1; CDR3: CASSKGVGLRGYNEQFF
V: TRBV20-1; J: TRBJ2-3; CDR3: CSAIEGPSTDTQYF
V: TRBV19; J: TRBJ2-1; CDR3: CASSIRGLEQFF
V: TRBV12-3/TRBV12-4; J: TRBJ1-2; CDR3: CASSSWGGQLGYTF
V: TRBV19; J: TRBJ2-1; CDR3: CATKREGTRTYNEQFF
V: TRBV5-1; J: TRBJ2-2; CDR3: CASSIGQGSTGELFF
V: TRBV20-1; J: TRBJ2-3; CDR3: CSAKTRGQRTDTQYF
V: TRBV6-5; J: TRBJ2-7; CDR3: CASSSLGGEGLPYEQYF
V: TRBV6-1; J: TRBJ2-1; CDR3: CASSHPLAGLYNEQFF
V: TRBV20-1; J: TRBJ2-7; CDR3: CSAREGGLGPYEQYF
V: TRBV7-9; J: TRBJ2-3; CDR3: CASSPSISFDTQYF
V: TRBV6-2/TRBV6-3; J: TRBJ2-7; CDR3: CASRTLSLSSYEQYF
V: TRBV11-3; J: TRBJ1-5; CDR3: CASSFSRALNQPQHF
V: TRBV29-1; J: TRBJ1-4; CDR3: CSVTGTGYEKLFF
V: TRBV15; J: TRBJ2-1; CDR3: CATSRATGTSGWVNKLFEQFF
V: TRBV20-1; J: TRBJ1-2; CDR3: CSARDLGYGYTF
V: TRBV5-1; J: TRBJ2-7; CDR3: CASSLGTAGAYEQYF
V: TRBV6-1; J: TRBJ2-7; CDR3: CASSTRTGSAYEQYF
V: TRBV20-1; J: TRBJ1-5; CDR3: CSARDWGGTGDSNQPQHF
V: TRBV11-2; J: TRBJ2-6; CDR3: CASGIPGRDSGANVLTF
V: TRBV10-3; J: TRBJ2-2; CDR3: CAIIKDTNTGELFF
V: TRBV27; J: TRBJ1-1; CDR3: CASSSPGTPFVTEAFF
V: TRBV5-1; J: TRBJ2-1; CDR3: CASFPGQGSSDEQFF
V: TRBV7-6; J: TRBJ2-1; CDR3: CASSLQGWGNEQFF
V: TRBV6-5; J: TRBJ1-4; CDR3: CASSLDPTRFRELFF
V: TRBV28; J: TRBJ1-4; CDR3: CASSSGGGGEKLFF